One sample yielded the 17 T cell receptor beta chains listed below, sequenced in a study of cytomegalovirus exposure and HLA in healthy donors. The PCR had 60 Vbeta and 13 Jbeta primers. The data were produced by immunoSEQ multiplex PCR, yet TCRdb's version contains in-frame clones alone and is incomplete. The table shows about 130,000 clones, with roughly 71% occurring only once. Input material: PBMCs. The origin of the receptors is a woman aged 45-60 years in good health and CMV-seropositive.

This chain links TRBV4-2 with TRBJ1-2; D gene uncertain. The CDR3 contains 14 residues. The germline V gene has CDR1 LGHNA and CDR2 YNFKEQ. With 4 bases removed from V and 4 bases from J, the gap between germline ends came to 13 bases. CDR3 protein: CASSPSSDSYGYTF. In DNA form, the CDR3 reads TGTGCCAGCAGCCCATCGTCTGATAGCTATGGCTACACCTTC.

This chain links TRBV9 with TRBJ2-7; D possibly corresponds to TRBD2 (6 bases). The CDR3 is 16 residues long. The V gene's germline CDR1 is SGDLS and CDR2 YYNGEE. V dropped 0 bases and J dropped 2 bases, with 15 bases sitting between them. The CDR3 DNA is TGTGCCAGCAGCGTAGGGGGAGGCCGACATACCTACGAGCAGTACTTC. Translated, it gives CASSVGGGRHTYEQYF.

The table lists this clone with a few counts. The V call is TRBV7-9, the J call TRBJ1-6, with TRBD1 as a possible D gene (5 bases). V lost 2 bases and J lost 10, with 15 bases in between. Germline CDR1 reads SEHNR; CDR2 reads FQNEAQ (reference sequence). The CDR3 length is 15 residues. CDR3 loop: CASSLRGREGSPLHF. DNA of the CDR3: TGTGCCAGCAGCTTACGGGGGAGGGAAGGGTCACCCCTCCACTTT.

The rearrangement uses TRBV2 and TRBJ1-2, with D perhaps matching TRBD1 (6 bases). Germline CDR1 SNHLY, CDR2 FYNNEI. V shed 5 bases and J shed 6 bases, with 19 bases lying between them. The CDR3 length is 15 residues. The CDR3: CASSNRDTGGHGYTF. DNA for the CDR3: TGTGCCAGCAGTAACCGGGACACCGGCGGCCATGGCTACACCTTC.

This clone was recorded a few times. The V call is TRBV5-6, the J call TRBJ1-6; weak D call: TRBD1 (5 bases). The CDR3 loop spans 16 amino acids. Germline V gives CDR1 SGHDT, CDR2 YYEEEE. V was pared by 4 bases and J by 7 bases, with 18 bases between. CDR3: CASSRTLRGFNSPLHF. CDR3 in DNA: TGTGCCAGCAGCCGTACTTTAAGGGGATTCAATTCACCCCTCCACTTT.

This clone came up a few times. The chain combines TRBV7-3 with TRBJ2-2, with D perhaps matching TRBD2 (7 bases). The V end lost 0 bases, the J end lost 4 bases, and 15 bases lay between the germline ends. Germline CDR1 is SGHTA and CDR2 is FQGTGA. This CDR3 region has 17 residues. The CDR3 region has the DNA TGTGCCAGCAGCTTAACAGGGGGGGGCCCAGCCACCGGGGAGCTGTTTTTT. Protein sequence: CASSLTGGGPATGELFF. Based on the CDR3 plus reference TRBV7-3 and TRBJ2-2, the full variable domain is GAGVSQTPSNKVTEKGKYVELRCDPISGHTALYWYRQSLGQGPEFLIYFQGTGAADDSGLPNDRFFAVRPEGSVSTLKIQRTERGDSAVYLCASSLTGGGPATGELFFGEGSRLTVL.

The genes are TRBV19 and TRBJ2-7, with 13 positions matching TRBD2. With V trimmed by 5 bases and J by 1 base, 8 bases remained unmatched. The V gene's germline CDR1 is LNHDA and CDR2 SQIVND (reference sequence). This CDR3 contains 17 residues. The CDR3 here is CASSELAGGLYSYEQYF. As DNA, the CDR3 is TGTGCCAGTAGTGAACTAGCGGGGGGGCTTTATTCCTACGAGCAGTACTTC.

The chain carries TRBV19 and TRBJ2-7; TRBD2 is a possible D gene (5 bases). The germline V gene encodes CDR1 LNHDA and CDR2 SQIVND (reference sequence). The CDR3 has 15 residues. Trimming took 0 bases from V and 4 from J, leaving 13 bases between them. CDR3 nucleotide sequence: TGTGCCAGTAGTATAGAGAGGGCCCCCAGTTACGAGCAGTACTTC. Translating gives CASSIERAPSYEQYF.

This chain links TRBV7-7 with TRBJ2-1, with 7 bases lining up with TRBD1. Germline trimming cut 0 bases from V and 10 bases from J; bases unmatched to any gene: 3. CDR1 SSHAT and CDR2 FNYEAQ come from the germline V gene (reference sequence). The CDR3 runs to 13 residues. The CDR3 region is CASSLATGVEQFF. CDR3 DNA: TGTGCCAGCAGCTTAGCAACAGGGGTGGAGCAGTTCTTC.

The chain links TRBV5-1 to TRBJ2-2, with 7 bases that match TRBD2. CDR3 length: 16 residues. Germline loops: CDR1 SGHRS, CDR2 YFSETQ. V gave up 4 bases and J gave up 3 bases; unmatched junction bases: 9. The CDR3 DNA follows: TGCGCCAGCAGCCTCCTGACGGGGGGTGACACCGGGGAGCTGTTTTTT. This sequence encodes CASSLLTGGDTGELFF.

The chain is built from TRBV2 and TRBJ2-1; 9 bases match TRBD2. CDR3 length: 12 amino acids. After removal of 6 bases from V and 7 bases from J, the junction contained 1 base not matched to a gene. Germline lookup yields CDR1 SNHLY and CDR2 FYNNEI. CDR3 DNA sequence: TGTGCCAGCAGCCTAGCGGGGAATGAGCAGTTCTTC. This sequence encodes CASSLAGNEQFF.

The rearrangement uses TRBV4-1 and TRBJ1-6; D remains ambiguous. The CDR3 consists of 14 residues. Deletions cut 1 base from V and 8 bases from J, with 9 bases between. The germline gives CDR1 MGHRA, CDR2 YSYEKL. The CDR3 DNA reads TGCGCCAGCAGCCAAGGCGGGTTCGATTCACCCCTCCACTTT. Translated, it gives CASSQGGFDSPLHF.

The rearrangement uses TRBV9 and TRBJ2-7; the D gene is possibly TRBD2 (6 bases). Germline V gene lookup returns CDR1 SGDLS and CDR2 YYNGEE. The CDR3 runs to 13 residues. Deletions cut 3 bases from V and 0 bases from J, with 7 bases between. DNA of the CDR3: TGTGCCAGCAGCGCCGGGGGCTCCTACGAGCAGTACTTC. It codes for CASSAGGSYEQYF.

This chain links TRBV9 with TRBJ2-5; TRBD2 aligns across 8 bases. The CDR3 sequence is 15 residues long. Losses at the gene ends were 3 bases for V and 5 bases for J; bases not matched to a gene: 9. Germline V gene sequence: CDR1 SGDLS, CDR2 YYNGEE. The DNA for the CDR3 is TGTGCCAGCAGCGGATCAGCGGGGGCGGGGGAGACCCAGTACTTC. Residues: CASSGSAGAGETQYF.

The rearrangement uses TRBV7-2 and TRBJ2-2; the match to TRBD2 covers 7 bases. CDR1 is SGHTA, CDR2 FQGNSA, per germline. Trimming at V came to 3 bases and at J to 2 bases, leaving 6 bases not matched to a gene. The CDR3 is 16 residues long. The DNA for the CDR3 is TGTGCCAGCAGCTTCCGCGGGGGAATTAACACCGGGGAGCTGTTTTTT. Protein product: CASSFRGGINTGELFF.

This chain uses TRBV25-1 with TRBJ2-6, with D possibly matching TRBD1 (6 bases). The germline V gene encodes CDR1 MGHDK and CDR2 SYGVNS. V shed 9 bases and J shed 0 bases, with 12 bases lying between them. The CDR3 length is 15 residues. The CDR3 bases are TGTGCCAGTCGGACAGTGGTCTCTGGGGCCAACGTCCTGACTTTC. Translated, it gives CASRTVVSGANVLTF.

Notes on this clone: No DNA is shown, since the ends of the CDR3 on it are uncertain; the CDR3 is the one TCRdb lists. The rearrangement joins TRBV2 to TRBJ2-1; TRBD1 is taken as the D call from the table, unchecked against the DNA. Germline assignment: CDR1 SNHLY and CDR2 FYNNEI. The CDR3 numbers 13 amino acids, ends counted. This CDR3 is CASSSSQINEQFF.